The 15 T cell receptor beta chains in this list originate from one sample, sequenced in a study of T cell repertoires in cytomegalovirus infection (dated by TCRdb to the late 2010s). TCRdb names Illumina HiSeq 1500 as the instrument used. TCRdb took the public reads, trimmed them with fastp at Q25, ran MiXCR for clone calling and kept in-frame beta chains. Rows are unified per CDR3 protein, each entry keeping the most common DNA and genes. The sample table lists about 260,000 distinct CDR3 sequences, roughly 15% of them with a count of one. The top ten clones comprise 7% to 9.5% of the sample. The sequenced sample consisted of PBMCs. The source of these receptors is a human donor in good health (CMV status not recorded). Some clones in this sample may be carry-over from other donors' samples.

This chain connects TRBV20-1 to TRBJ1-1; D unresolved. The CDR3 has 11 residues. The germline V gene has CDR1 DFQATT and CDR2 SNEGSKA (reference sequence). V was shortened by 3 bases and J by 3 bases, with 5 bases between the two germline ends. The CDR3 sequence: CSASTYTEAFF. The CDR3 bases are TGCAGTGCTAGCACCTACACTGAAGCTTTCTTT.

This clonotype was found a few times. This chain connects TRBV18 to TRBJ2-3, with 7 bases that match TRBD2. This CDR3 is built from 15 residues. Germline-derived CDR1 and CDR2 are KGHSH and LQKENI. The junction had 4 bases not matched to a gene; V was cut back by 3 bases and J by 1 base. Here the CDR3 reads CASSPGGGGTDTQYF. CDR3 bases: TGTGCCAGCTCACCGGGCGGGGGAGGCACAGATACGCAGTATTTT.

This clonotype showed up many times. The chain uses TRBV7-8 and TRBJ2-3; a weak D match, TRBD1 (6 bases). The V gene's germline CDR1 is SGHVS and CDR2 FQNEAQ. CDR3 length equals 16 residues. The V gene lost 5 bases and the J gene lost 3 bases, with 18 bases spanning the gap. The CDR3 is CASSARQVVLTDTQYF. In nucleotides, the CDR3 is TGTGCCAGCAGCGCCAGACAGGTTGTGTTAACAGATACGCAGTATTTT.

This clonotype was seen many times. This chain links TRBV7-2 with TRBJ2-7, with TRBD1 matching over 8 bases. The CDR3 spans 14 residues. CDR1 SGHTA and CDR2 FQGNSA come from the germline V gene. The V and J ends lost 6 bases and 6 bases, in that order; junction bases with no gene match: 10. CDR3 DNA sequence: TGTGCCAGCAGATACTCAGGGGGCGCGGGCGAGCAGTACTTC. It is translated as CASRYSGGAGEQYF.

This clonotype has a handful of counts. It may be a read error: a sequence one base away is much more abundant. The chain carries TRBV7-9 and TRBJ2-7; 7 nucleotides match TRBD2. Trimming took 5 bases from V and 3 from J; bases not matched to a gene: 7. Germline V lookup: CDR1 SEHNR, CDR2 FQNEAQ (reference sequence). The CDR3 is made up of 14 amino acids. The CDR3 DNA is TGTGCCAGCAGCCCCCTGGTAGCGGGCTACGAGCAGTACTTC. Its translation is CASSPLVAGYEQYF.

In its sample, this clonotype was seen many times. CDR3 sequence (DNA): TGCAGCGTGGGACAGGTCTACTACGAGCAGTACTTC. Protein product: CSVGQVYYEQYF. The chain recombines TRBV29-1 with TRBJ2-7, with TRBD1 matching 8 bases. V shed 6 bases, J shed 3 bases, and the junction held 4 bases outside the gene matches. Germline-derived CDR1 and CDR2 are SQVTM and ANQGSEA. The CDR3 covers 12 residues.

The sample holds many counts of this clonotype. The V gene is TRBV7-2, the J gene TRBJ2-3; D is uncertain. Looked up from germline, CDR1 is SGHTA and CDR2 is FQGNSA. Trimming removed 5 bases at V and 2 bases at J, with 5 bases between. The CDR3 has 12 amino acids. DNA for the CDR3: TGTGCCAGCAGCCCAGCCACAGATACGCAGTATTTT. It specifies CASSPATDTQYF.

The gene calls are TRBV29-1 and TRBJ1-1; D not resolved. The CDR3 loop spans 10 amino acids. V lost 7 bases, J lost 5 bases, and 8 bases lay in between. Germline-derived CDR1 and CDR2 are SQVTM and ANQGSEA. The CDR3 loop is CSAATTEAFF. CDR3 nucleotide sequence: TGCAGCGCGGCTACGACTGAAGCTTTCTTT.

The chain uses TRBV5-1 and TRBJ2-7; TRBD2 matches 12 bases. Trimming cost V 2 bases and J 6 bases; bases outside gene matches: 3. This CDR3 is 14 amino acids long. Looked up from germline, CDR1 is SGHRS and CDR2 is YFSETQ. CDR3 DNA: TGCGCCAGCAGCTTTGGACTAGCGGGATCCGAGCAGTACTTC. As protein: CASSFGLAGSEQYF.

This clonotype was seen more than once but under ten times. The chain combines TRBV28 with TRBJ2-1; D uncertain. Germline CDR1 reads MDHEN; CDR2 reads SYDVKM. Trimming took 5 bases from V and 9 from J, leaving 14 bases between them. The CDR3 is made up of 13 amino acids. The CDR3 nucleotides are TGTGCCAGCAGTCCGACGGACCGTGCTGAGCAGTTCTTC. Its protein product is CASSPTDRAEQFF.

V gene TRBV20-1 combines with J gene TRBJ2-2, with 7 bases fitting TRBD1. The CDR3 consists of 15 residues. The germline V gene encodes CDR1 DFQATT and CDR2 SNEGSKA (reference sequence). V shed 3 bases and J 0 bases; nucleotides not matched to a gene: 4. CDR3 nucleotide sequence: TGCAGTGCTAGTTCGGACAGGACGAACACCGGGGAGCTGTTTTTT. Amino acids: CSASSDRTNTGELFF.

The CDR3 reads CASSYGGQSYSYEQYF. CDR3 coding DNA: TGTGCCAGCAGTTACGGTGGACAGTCGTACTCCTACGAGCAGTACTTC. The chain employs TRBV6-5 and TRBJ2-7, with a tentative D call TRBD1 (6 bases). The CDR3 consists of 16 residues. Germline CDR1 and CDR2: MNHEY and SVGAGI. Trimming pared 2 bases from V and 0 bases from J, leaving 14 bases between.

V and J are TRBV29-1 and TRBJ2-1; possibly TRBD1 for D (7 bases). The V gene's germline CDR1 is SQVTM and CDR2 ANQGSEA. CDR3 size: 15 residues. Trimming shortened V by 4 bases and J by 8 bases, and 21 bases separated the two germline ends. The CDR3 is CSVVPMTGRGDEQFF. The CDR3 DNA sequence: TGCAGCGTTGTCCCCATGACAGGGCGGGGAGATGAGCAGTTCTTC.

The chain combines TRBV29-1 with TRBJ2-3; D remains unclear. The CDR3 extends over 11 amino acids. V lost 8 bases and J 6 bases, leaving 12 bases between the germline ends. Germline V gives CDR1 SQVTM, CDR2 ANQGSEA. CDR3 amino acids: CSFSIADTQYF. The CDR3 DNA sequence: TGCAGCTTCTCTATCGCGGATACGCAGTATTTT.

In this sample, this clonotype turned up many times. The rearrangement joins TRBV6-2 or TRBV6-3 to TRBJ1-1; 9 bases agree with TRBD1. Per germline, CDR1 MNHEY and CDR2 SVGEGT. The CDR3 runs to 18 residues. V was clipped by 5 bases and J by 0 bases; unmatched bases: 13. The CDR3 DNA is TGTGCCAGCAGTCGGGCCGGGACAGGGATTTGGATGAACACTGAAGCTTTCTTT. It is translated as CASSRAGTGIWMNTEAFF.